The 23 T cell receptor beta chains in this list originate from one sample, sequenced in a study of shared clonotypes between healthy human individuals. Assay: immunoSEQ multiplex PCR; the TCRdb copy retains only in-frame clones and omits some. This sample carries a few hundred thousand clones, roughly 96% of them seen once, and the ten largest clones take approximately 0.32%. Sample: memory CD8+ T cells sorted from blood. Subset meaning: CD45RO+ cells pooled with CCR7-negative TemRA cells. The receptor source for this set is a man aged 25-40 years in good health.

Comments on this clone: Other DNA sequences within the sample encode an identical CDR3. The chain uses TRBV28 and TRBJ1-5; D not resolved. CDR3 length equals 13 residues. V was clipped by 3 bases and J by 2 bases, with 5 bases between them. Per germline, CDR1 MDHEN and CDR2 SYDVKM. CDR3 DNA sequence: TGTGCCAGCAGTTTTGGGGGCAATCAGCCCCAGCATTTT. It translates to CASSFGGNQPQHF.

Notes on this clone: The same CDR3 can be traced to other DNA sequences in this sample. The rearrangement joins TRBV28 to TRBJ2-7; 7 bases match TRBD2. Germline V gives CDR1 MDHEN, CDR2 SYDVKM. This CDR3 has 13 amino acids. The junction had 1 base not matched to a gene; V was cut back by 2 bases and J by 3 bases. CDR3 amino acids: CASSLGGSYEQYF. CDR3 in DNA: TGTGCCAGCAGTTTAGGCGGGAGCTACGAGCAGTACTTC. The whole variable domain, filled in from reference TRBV28 and TRBJ2-7, reads DVKVTQSSRYLVKRTGEKVFLECVQDMDHENMFWYRQDPGLGLRLIYFSYDVKMKEKGDIPEGYSVSREKKERFSLILESASTNQTSMYLCASSLGGSYEQYFGPGTRLTVT.

The J gene is TRBJ2-7, the V gene TRBV6-1; D is possibly TRBD1 or TRBD2 (5 bases each). Germline V gene lookup returns CDR1 MNHNS and CDR2 SASEGT. CDR3 length: 14 amino acids. V lost 3 bases, J lost 2 bases, and 11 bases lay in between. CDR3 nucleotide sequence: TGTGCCAGCAGTGATGGGGGATTCACCTACGAGCAGTACTTC. Protein product: CASSDGGFTYEQYF.

CDR3 loop: CASSQDLDYHQFF. The DNA for the CDR3 is TGTGCCAGCAGCCAAGATCTCGACTACCACCAGTTCTTC. The chain combines TRBV4-2 with TRBJ2-1; TRBD2 might be the D (5 bases). Deletions cut 0 bases from V and 13 bases from J, with 13 bases between. The CDR3 has 13 residues. Germline CDR1 LGHNA, CDR2 YNFKEQ.

V is TRBV5-6 and J is TRBJ2-5, with TRBD1 matching 9 bases. The J segment lost 4 bases and the V segment lost 4 bases, leaving 5 bases of the junction unmatched. CDR3 size: 14 residues. Germline V gene lookup returns CDR1 SGHDT and CDR2 YYEEEE. For the CDR3, the DNA is TGTGCCAGCAGCCCGCGACAGGGGGTAGAGACCCAGTACTTC. This encodes CASSPRQGVETQYF.

The rearrangement uses TRBV7-2 and TRBJ1-5; D not certain. Germline-derived CDR1 and CDR2 are SGHTA and FQGNSA. The CDR3 is 15 amino acids. Between the trimmed V and J ends, which lost 5 bases and 7 bases, there was a span of 18 bases. CDR3 protein: CASSPVSGGRQPQHF. CDR3 DNA: TGTGCCAGCAGCCCCGTATCGGGAGGGCGGCAGCCCCAGCATTTT.

Concerning this clone itself: Other DNA sequences in the sample encode the same CDR3. The chain couples TRBV5-1 to TRBJ1-2; D is ambiguous. Germline V gene sequence: CDR1 SGHRS, CDR2 YFSETQ. Trimming shortened V by 0 bases and J by 7 bases, and 4 bases separated the two germline ends. This CDR3 has 11 amino acids. CDR3 DNA: TGCGCCAGCAGCTTGGGGGGTGGCTACACCTTC. Translated, it gives CASSLGGGYTF.

Here the CDR3 reads CASSETRAGYF. In DNA form, the CDR3 reads TGTGCCAGCAGTGAAACGCGGGCTGGGTACTTC. The gene calls are TRBV6-1 and TRBJ2-5; tentatively, D is TRBD2 (5 bases). Germline V gene data show CDR1 as MNHNS and CDR2 as SASEGT. V lost 2 bases and J 13 bases, leaving 11 bases between the germline ends. The CDR3 contains 11 residues.

The V call is TRBV7-8, the J call TRBJ2-6; D perhaps matches TRBD1 (5 bases). This CDR3 region has 16 residues. Germline V gene data show CDR1 as SGHVS and CDR2 as FQNEAQ. V lost 5 bases, J lost 2 bases, and 13 bases lay in between. CDR3 nucleotides: TGTGCCAGCAGCCGCTATGCAGGGACTGGGGCCAACGTCCTGACTTTC. As protein: CASSRYAGTGANVLTF.

CDR3 in amino acids: CASSIVPGGSGANVLTF. The CDR3 coding sequence is TGTGCCAGTAGTATAGTCCCAGGGGGGTCTGGGGCCAACGTCCTGACTTTC. The V call is TRBV19, the J call TRBJ2-6, with D possibly being TRBD1 (7 bases). V lost 1 base, J lost 1 base, and 11 bases lay in between. The CDR3 extends over 17 amino acids. The germline V gene encodes CDR1 LNHDA and CDR2 SQIVND (reference sequence).

This clone has a single count. The gene calls are TRBV7-9 and TRBJ1-3; D is ambiguous. This CDR3 comprises 14 residues. The V end was cut by 3 bases, the J end by 2 bases, with 8 bases between. Per germline, CDR1 SEHNR and CDR2 FQNEAQ (reference sequence). The CDR3 DNA sequence: TGTGCCAGCAGCTTCTCGGGTACTGGAAACACCATATATTTT. Its protein is CASSFSGTGNTIYF.

The V and J genes are TRBV28 and TRBJ2-7; 7 bases line up with TRBD1. This CDR3 spans 15 amino acids. Trimming cost V 4 bases and J 3 bases; bases outside gene matches: 9. Germline values: CDR1 MDHEN, CDR2 SYDVKM. The CDR3 sequence: CASSSPTAGGYEQYF. The DNA of the CDR3 is TGTGCCAGCAGTTCTCCCACGGCAGGGGGCTACGAGCAGTACTTC.

V gene TRBV5-6 combines with J gene TRBJ2-7, with TRBD1 matching over 8 bases. The CDR3 runs 13 residues. V lost 7 bases, J lost 8 bases, and 11 bases stayed unmatched. CDR1 is SGHDT, CDR2 YYEEEE, per germline. The CDR3 bases are TGTGCCAGCGGCGTACAGGGGGTCGTCAAGCAGTACTTC. It codes for CASGVQGVVKQYF.

The chain combines TRBV5-5 with TRBJ2-7, with 7 nucleotides matching TRBD1. The CDR3 covers 13 residues. Trimming took 4 bases from V and 5 from J; bases not matched to a gene: 6. Germline CDR1 and CDR2: SGHKS and YYEKEE (reference sequence). Written as DNA, the CDR3 is TGTGCCAGCAGCGAGATCACAGGGGACGAGCAGTACTTC. This translates into CASSEITGDEQYF. Full variable domain (outside the CDR3, taken from reference TRBV5-5 and TRBJ2-7): DAGVTQSPTHLIKTRGQQVTLRCSPISGHKSVSWYQQVLGQGPQFIFQYYEKEERGRGNFPDRFSARQFPNYSSELNVNALLLGDSALYLCASSEITGDEQYFGPGTRLTVT.

J is TRBJ2-7 and V is TRBV4-2, with D hard to call. Germline lookup yields CDR1 LGHNA and CDR2 YNFKEQ. The CDR3 has 17 amino acids. Trimming took off 0 bases at V and 5 bases at J, with 20 bases between the two ends. The CDR3 protein is CASSQDTLGPNPHEQYF. The CDR3 coding sequence is TGTGCCAGCAGCCAAGATACTTTAGGCCCCAACCCCCACGAGCAGTACTTC.

This clone was observed once. This CDR3 is CASSPPAGGWSDTQYF. The DNA for the CDR3 is TGTGCCAGCTCACCACCAGCCGGGGGCTGGTCAGATACGCAGTATTTT. This rearrangement joins TRBV18 to TRBJ2-3; D possibly matches TRBD1 or TRBD2 (6 bases each). Trimming stripped 0 bases from V and 4 bases from J, with 14 bases between. Germline V lookup: CDR1 KGHSH, CDR2 LQKENI. This CDR3 comprises 16 residues.

The V gene is TRBV19, the J gene TRBJ1-5; a weak D match, TRBD1 (6 bases). Germline V gene sequence: CDR1 LNHDA, CDR2 SQIVND (reference sequence). This CDR3 contains 15 residues. The germline V and J ends were trimmed by 4 bases and 6 bases, with 16 bases remaining between them. This chain's CDR3 is CASSRGGGEGQPQHF. For the CDR3, the DNA is TGTGCCAGTAGTAGAGGGGGGGGAGAGGGTCAGCCCCAGCATTTT. The variable domain in full, completed from reference TRBV19 and TRBJ1-5, reads DGGITQSPKYLFRKEGQNVTLSCEQNLNHDAMYWYRQDPGQGLRLIYYSQIVNDFQKGDIAEGYSVSREKKESFPLTVTSAQKNPTAFYLCASSRGGGEGQPQHFGDGTRLSIL.

The CDR3 DNA reads as TGTGCCAGCAGTCGGACTAGCGGGAAAGGCACAGATACGCAGTATTTT. This encodes CASSRTSGKGTDTQYF. The chain carries TRBV7-2 and TRBJ2-3; 12 positions agree with TRBD2. Losses at the gene ends were 6 bases for V and 1 base for J; bases not matched to a gene: 5. The CDR3 consists of 16 residues. The germline CDR1 and CDR2 sequences are SGHTA and FQGNSA.

The chain carries TRBV7-6 and TRBJ1-1; D may be TRBD1 (6 bases). The CDR3 covers 13 residues. The germline V gene encodes CDR1 SGHVS and CDR2 FNYEAQ. Trimming left V 2 bases short and J 8 bases short, with 12 bases between. The CDR3 loop reads CASSLYIGTEAFF. CDR3 in DNA: TGTGCCAGCAGCTTATATATAGGGACAGAAGCTTTCTTT.

This clone has only a few counts. This rearrangement joins TRBV2 to TRBJ1-5; no clear D. The CDR3 runs to 15 residues. The V gene's germline CDR1 is SNHLY and CDR2 FYNNEI. The ends were cut back, 3 bases at V and 6 bases at J, with 15 bases in the middle. CDR3 DNA: TGTGCCAGCAGTGACGAGGTGGCAGCGGCTCAGCCCCAGCATTTT. Its protein product is CASSDEVAAAQPQHF.

The chain recombines TRBV4-2 with TRBJ2-1, with 7 bases matching TRBD2. CDR1 LGHNA and CDR2 YNFKEQ come from the germline V gene. The CDR3 covers 18 residues. The trim removed 1 base at V and 5 bases at J, leaving 14 bases unmatched. The CDR3 sequence: CASSQVGLAALSDNEQFF. The CDR3 bases are TGTGCCAGCAGCCAAGTCGGCCTAGCGGCTCTCTCTGACAATGAGCAGTTCTTC.

The chain uses TRBV6-1 and TRBJ2-2; D gene unclear. CDR1 is MNHNS, CDR2 SASEGT, per germline. The CDR3 extends over 12 amino acids. Trimming removed 7 bases from V and 5 bases from J, with 8 bases in between. CDR3 bases: TGTGCCAGCAAATTTATAACCGGGGAGCTGTTTTTT. Protein: CASKFITGELFF.

This clone was found once. The V and J genes are TRBV19 and TRBJ1-4; D is unresolved. Germline-derived CDR1 and CDR2 are LNHDA and SQIVND (reference sequence). The V end was cut by 2 bases, the J end by 5 bases, with 9 bases between. The CDR3 runs 14 residues. The CDR3 spells CASSIPGKNEKLFF. For the CDR3, the DNA is TGTGCCAGTAGTATACCGGGCAAGAATGAAAAACTGTTTTTT.